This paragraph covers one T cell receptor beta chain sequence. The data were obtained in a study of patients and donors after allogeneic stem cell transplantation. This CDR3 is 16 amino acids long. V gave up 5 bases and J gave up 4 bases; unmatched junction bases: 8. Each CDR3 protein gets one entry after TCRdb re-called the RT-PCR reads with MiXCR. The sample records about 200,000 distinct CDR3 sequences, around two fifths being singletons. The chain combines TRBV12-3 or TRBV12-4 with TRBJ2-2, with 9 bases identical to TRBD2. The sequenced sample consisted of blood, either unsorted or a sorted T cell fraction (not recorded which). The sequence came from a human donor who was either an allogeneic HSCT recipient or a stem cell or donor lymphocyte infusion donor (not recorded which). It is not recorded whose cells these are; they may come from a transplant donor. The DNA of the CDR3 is TGTGCCAGCAGTCGGGACGGACTAGCGTTCACCGGGGAGCTGTTTTTT. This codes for CASSRDGLAFTGELFF.